The source of this TCR beta chain is a study of OX40 agonist ivuxolimab in advanced cancers. About this clone itself: Antigen specificity is unknown. This clone may be a read error of a much larger clone one base away.

The repertoire was sequenced with immunoSEQ multiplex PCR; TCRdb's copy has only in-frame clones and lacks some. The table has some 10,000 clones, approximately 71% seen once. General observations from the study: Researchers did not determine the expanded peripheral T cells' antigen specificity. At 0.1 to 3.0 mg/kg, clonal expansion of CD4+ and CD8+ blood T cells had occurred by week 6.

The sample was CD4+ or CD8+ T cells sorted from blood, taken in a trial of the OX40 agonist ivuxolimab. The sequence was collected from an adult with an advanced solid tumor such as melanoma, head and neck, liver or kidney cancer.

The CDR3 here is CASGLSIWNSPLHF. CDR3 bases: TGTGCCAGCGGCTTGTCGATCTGGAATTCACCCCTCCACTTT. The chain is built from TRBV5-8 and TRBJ1-6, with D unresolved. The CDR3 spans 14 residues. CDR1 is SGHTS and CDR2 is YDEGEE in the germline V gene. The whole variable domain, filled in from reference TRBV5-8 and TRBJ1-6, reads EAGVTQSPTHLIKTRGQQATLRCSPISGHTSVYWYQQALGLGLQFLLWYDEGEERNRGNFPPRFSGRQFPNYSSELNVNALELEDSALYLCASGLSIWNSPLHFGNGTRLTVT.